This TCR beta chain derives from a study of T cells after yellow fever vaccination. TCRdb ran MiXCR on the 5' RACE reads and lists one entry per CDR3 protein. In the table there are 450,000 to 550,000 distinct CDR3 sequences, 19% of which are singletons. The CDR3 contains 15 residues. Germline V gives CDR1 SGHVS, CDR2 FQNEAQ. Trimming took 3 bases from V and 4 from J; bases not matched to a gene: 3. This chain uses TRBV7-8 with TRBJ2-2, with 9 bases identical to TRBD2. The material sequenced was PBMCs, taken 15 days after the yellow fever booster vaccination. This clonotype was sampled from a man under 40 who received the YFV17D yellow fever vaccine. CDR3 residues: CASSFSGRGTGELFF. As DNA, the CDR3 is TGTGCCAGCAGCTTTAGCGGGAGAGGCACCGGGGAGCTGTTTTTT.